This T cell receptor (beta chain) is drawn from a study of blood T cell repertoires in COVID-19. Study-level information: PBMCs, B-cell-depleted T cells, or T cells were the source of the cDNA or gDNA that made up the material.

In the original workflow: Nucleated cell number was recorded as an estimate derived from reference gene primer amplification. The method was immunoSEQ multiplex PCR; TCRdb's version includes in-frame clones alone and lacks a portion of them. The V and J calls and clone size were taken over from that table, and D and trimming were inferred from the DNA. The sample carries some 160,000 clones, around nine tenths recorded once. It was during active infection that Seattle patients were enrolled and then longitudinally followed. Sample: peripheral blood. The sequence derives from a woman between 65 and 79 years old with COVID-19, enrolled during active disease.

CDR3 coding DNA: TGTGCCTGGAGAGACGGGAGGACGGGTCAAGAGACCCAGTACTTC. This gives the protein CAWRDGRTGQETQYF. The chain uses TRBV30 and TRBJ2-5; the match to TRBD2 covers 7 bases. With V trimmed by 3 bases and J by 2 bases, 9 bases remained unmatched. Germline lookup yields CDR1 GTSNPN and CDR2 SVGIG (reference sequence). The CDR3 is made up of 15 amino acids.